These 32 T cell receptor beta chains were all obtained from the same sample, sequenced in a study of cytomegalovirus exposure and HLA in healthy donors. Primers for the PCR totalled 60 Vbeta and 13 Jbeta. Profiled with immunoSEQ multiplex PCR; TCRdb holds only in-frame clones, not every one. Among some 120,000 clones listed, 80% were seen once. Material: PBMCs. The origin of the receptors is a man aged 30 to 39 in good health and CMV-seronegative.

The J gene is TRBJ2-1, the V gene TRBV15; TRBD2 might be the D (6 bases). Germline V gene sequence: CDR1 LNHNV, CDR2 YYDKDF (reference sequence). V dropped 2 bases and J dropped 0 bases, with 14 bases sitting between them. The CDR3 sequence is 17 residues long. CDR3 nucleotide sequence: TGTGCCACCAGCAGAAGCGGGCGGGAAAGCTCCTACAATGAGCAGTTCTTC. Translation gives CATSRSGRESSYNEQFF.

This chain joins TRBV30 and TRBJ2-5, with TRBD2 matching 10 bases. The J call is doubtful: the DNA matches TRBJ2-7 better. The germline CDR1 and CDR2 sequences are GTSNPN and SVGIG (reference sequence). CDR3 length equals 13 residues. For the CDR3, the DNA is TGTGCATGGGGTCCTAGCGGGAGTTACGAGCAGTACTTC. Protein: CAWGPSGSYEQYF.

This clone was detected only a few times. CDR3: CASSTGTGSEKLFF. The CDR3 DNA sequence: TGCGCCAGCAGCACGGGGACAGGGAGTGAAAAACTGTTTTTT. This chain joins TRBV5-1 and TRBJ1-4, with 9 bases lining up with TRBD1. The trim removed 4 bases at V and 7 bases at J, leaving 5 bases unmatched. The CDR3 loop spans 14 amino acids. Looked up from germline, CDR1 is SGHRS and CDR2 is YFSETQ.

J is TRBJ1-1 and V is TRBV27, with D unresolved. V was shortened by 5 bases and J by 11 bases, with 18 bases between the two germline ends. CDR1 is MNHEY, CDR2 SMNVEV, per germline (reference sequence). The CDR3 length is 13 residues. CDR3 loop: CASSPTKGVGAFF. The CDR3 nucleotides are TGTGCCAGCAGTCCGACGAAGGGAGTGGGCGCTTTCTTT.

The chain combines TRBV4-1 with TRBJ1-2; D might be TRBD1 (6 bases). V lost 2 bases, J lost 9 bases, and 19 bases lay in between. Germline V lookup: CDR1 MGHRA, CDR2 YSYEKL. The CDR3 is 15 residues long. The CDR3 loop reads CASSQQEWAGDRYTF. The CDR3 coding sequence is TGCGCCAGCAGCCAACAGGAATGGGCAGGGGATCGCTACACCTTC.

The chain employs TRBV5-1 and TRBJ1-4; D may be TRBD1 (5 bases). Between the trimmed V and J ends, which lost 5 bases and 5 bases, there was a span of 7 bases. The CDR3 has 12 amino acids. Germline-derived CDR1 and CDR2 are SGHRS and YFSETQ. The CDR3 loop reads CASSPGNEKLFF. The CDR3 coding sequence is TGCGCCAGCAGTCCAGGGAATGAAAAACTGTTTTTT.

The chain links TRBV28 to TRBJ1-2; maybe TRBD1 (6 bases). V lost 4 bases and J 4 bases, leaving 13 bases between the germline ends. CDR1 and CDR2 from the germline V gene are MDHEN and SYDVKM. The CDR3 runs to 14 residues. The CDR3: CASSSGQFTYGYTF. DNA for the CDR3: TGTGCCAGCAGTTCCGGACAGTTCACCTATGGCTACACCTTC.

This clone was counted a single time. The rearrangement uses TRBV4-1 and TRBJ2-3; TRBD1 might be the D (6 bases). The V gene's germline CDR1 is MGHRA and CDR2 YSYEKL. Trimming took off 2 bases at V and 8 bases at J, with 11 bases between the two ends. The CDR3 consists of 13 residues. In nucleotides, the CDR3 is TGCGCCAGCAGCCAATTACAGGGTCCTACGCAGTATTTT. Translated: CASSQLQGPTQYF.

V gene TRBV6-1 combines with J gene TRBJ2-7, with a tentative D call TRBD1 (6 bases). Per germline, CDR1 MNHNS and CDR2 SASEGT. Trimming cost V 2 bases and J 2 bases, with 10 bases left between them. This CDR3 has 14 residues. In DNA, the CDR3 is TGTGCCAGCAGTGAATTCAGGGGACCCTACGAGCAGTACTTC. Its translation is CASSEFRGPYEQYF.

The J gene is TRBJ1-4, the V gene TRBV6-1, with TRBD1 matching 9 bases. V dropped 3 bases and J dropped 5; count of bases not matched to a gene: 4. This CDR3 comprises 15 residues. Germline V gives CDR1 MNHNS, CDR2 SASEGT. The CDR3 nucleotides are TGTGCCAGCAGTGACACAGGGGGCCACAATGAAAAACTGTTTTTT. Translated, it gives CASSDTGGHNEKLFF.

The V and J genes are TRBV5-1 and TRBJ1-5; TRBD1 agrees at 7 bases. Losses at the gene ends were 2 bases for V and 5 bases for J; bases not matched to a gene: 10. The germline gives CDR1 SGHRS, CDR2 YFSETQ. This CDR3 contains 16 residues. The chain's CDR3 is CASSLSGQVGDQPQHF. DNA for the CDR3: TGCGCCAGCAGCTTATCAGGACAGGTAGGAGATCAGCCCCAGCATTTT.

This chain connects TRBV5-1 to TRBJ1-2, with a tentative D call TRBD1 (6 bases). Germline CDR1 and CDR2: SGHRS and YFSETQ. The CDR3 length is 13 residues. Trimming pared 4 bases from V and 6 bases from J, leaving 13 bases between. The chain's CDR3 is CASSLEGVDGYTF. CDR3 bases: TGCGCCAGCAGCCTGGAGGGGGTAGATGGCTACACCTTC.

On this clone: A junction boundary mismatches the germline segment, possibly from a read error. The CDR3 region is CASSPNTGTGTGTQYF. CDR3 nucleotides: TGTGCCAGCTCACCTAACACCGGGACTGGCACAGGTACGCAGTATTTT. The rearrangement joins TRBV18 to TRBJ2-3, with D possibly TRBD2 on 6 matching bases. This CDR3 is 16 amino acids long. Germline V lookup: CDR1 KGHSH, CDR2 LQKENI. The whole variable domain, filled in from reference TRBV18 and TRBJ2-3, reads NAGVMQNPRHLVRRRGQEARLRCSPMKGHSHVYWYRQLPEEGLKFMVYLQKENIIDESGMPKERFSAEFPKEGPSILRIQQVVRGDSAAYFCASSPNTGTGTGTQYFGPGTRLTVL.

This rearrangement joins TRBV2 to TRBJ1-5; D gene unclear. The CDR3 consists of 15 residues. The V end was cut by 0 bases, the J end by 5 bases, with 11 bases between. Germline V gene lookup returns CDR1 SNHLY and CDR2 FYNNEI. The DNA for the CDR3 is TGTGCCAGCAGTGAAGCAATAGGGAGGGATCAGCCCCAGCATTTT. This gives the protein CASSEAIGRDQPQHF.

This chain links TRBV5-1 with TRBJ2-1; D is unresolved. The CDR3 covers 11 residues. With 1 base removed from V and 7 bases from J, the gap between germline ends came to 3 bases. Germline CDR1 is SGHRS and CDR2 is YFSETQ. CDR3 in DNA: TGCGCCAGCAGCTTGACTAATGAGCAGTTCTTC. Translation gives CASSLTNEQFF.

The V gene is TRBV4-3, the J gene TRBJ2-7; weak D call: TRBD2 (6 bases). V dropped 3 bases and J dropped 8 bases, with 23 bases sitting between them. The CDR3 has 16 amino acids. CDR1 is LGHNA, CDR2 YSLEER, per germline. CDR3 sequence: CASSQDVSQGGQKQYF. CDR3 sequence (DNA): TGCGCCAGCAGCCAGGACGTATCGCAGGGAGGTCAGAAGCAGTACTTC.

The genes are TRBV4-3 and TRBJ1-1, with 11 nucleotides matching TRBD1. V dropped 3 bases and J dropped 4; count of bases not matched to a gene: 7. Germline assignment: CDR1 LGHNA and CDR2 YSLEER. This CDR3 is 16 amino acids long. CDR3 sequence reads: CASSQRTGTGGTEAFF. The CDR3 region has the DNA TGCGCCAGCAGCCAGAGAACCGGGACAGGGGGCACTGAAGCTTTCTTT.

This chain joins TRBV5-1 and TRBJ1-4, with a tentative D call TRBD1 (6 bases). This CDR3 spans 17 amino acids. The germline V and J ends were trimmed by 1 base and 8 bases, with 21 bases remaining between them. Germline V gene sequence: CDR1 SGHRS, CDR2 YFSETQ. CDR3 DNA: TGCGCCAGCAGCTTGATGGGGGCAGGCTCCGTGGGGGAAAAACTGTTTTTT. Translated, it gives CASSLMGAGSVGEKLFF.

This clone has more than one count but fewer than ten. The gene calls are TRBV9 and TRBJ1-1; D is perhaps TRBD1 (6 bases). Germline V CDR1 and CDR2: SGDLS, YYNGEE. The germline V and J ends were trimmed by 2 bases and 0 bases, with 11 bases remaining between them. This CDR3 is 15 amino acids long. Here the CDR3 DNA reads TGTGCCAGCAGCGTGACCAGGGGCATGAACACTGAAGCTTTCTTT. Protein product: CASSVTRGMNTEAFF.

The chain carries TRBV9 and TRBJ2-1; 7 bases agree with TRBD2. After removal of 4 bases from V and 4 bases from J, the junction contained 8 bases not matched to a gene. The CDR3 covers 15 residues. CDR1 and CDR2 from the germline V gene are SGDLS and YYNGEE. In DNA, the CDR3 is TGTGCCAGCAGCACCGGGACTAACTTTTACAATGAGCAGTTCTTC. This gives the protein CASSTGTNFYNEQFF.

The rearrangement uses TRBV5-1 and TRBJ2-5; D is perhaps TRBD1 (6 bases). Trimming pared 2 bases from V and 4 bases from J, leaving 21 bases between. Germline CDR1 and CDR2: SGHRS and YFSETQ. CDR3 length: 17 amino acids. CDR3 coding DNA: TGCGCCAGCAGCTTTCCCGGGACATCGGTCTTTGGAGAGACCCAGTACTTC. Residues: CASSFPGTSVFGETQYF.

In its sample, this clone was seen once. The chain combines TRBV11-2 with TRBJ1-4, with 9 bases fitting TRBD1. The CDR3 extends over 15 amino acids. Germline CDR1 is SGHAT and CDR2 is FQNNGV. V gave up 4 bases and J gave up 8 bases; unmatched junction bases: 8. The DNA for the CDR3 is TGTGCCAGCAGCTCGGACAGGGGAACGGGAGAAAAACTGTTTTTT. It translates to CASSSDRGTGEKLFF.

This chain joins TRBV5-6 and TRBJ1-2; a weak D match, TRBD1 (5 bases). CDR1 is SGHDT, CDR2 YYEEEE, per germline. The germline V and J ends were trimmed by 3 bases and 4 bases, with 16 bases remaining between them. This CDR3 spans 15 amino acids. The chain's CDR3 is CASSWGRGGLYGYTF. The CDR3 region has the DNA TGTGCCAGCAGCTGGGGGAGGGGCGGACTCTATGGCTACACCTTC.

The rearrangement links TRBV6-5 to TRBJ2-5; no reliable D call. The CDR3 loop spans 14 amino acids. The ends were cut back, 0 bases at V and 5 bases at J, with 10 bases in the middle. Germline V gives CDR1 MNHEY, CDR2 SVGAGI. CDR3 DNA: TGTGCCAGCAGTTACTCGAGTTTTTCGGAGACCCAGTACTTC. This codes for CASSYSSFSETQYF.

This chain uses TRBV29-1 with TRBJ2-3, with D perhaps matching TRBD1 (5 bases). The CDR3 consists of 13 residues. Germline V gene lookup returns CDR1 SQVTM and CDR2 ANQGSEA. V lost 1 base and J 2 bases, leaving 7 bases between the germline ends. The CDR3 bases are TGCAGCGTTGAAGGACAGACCACAGATACGCAGTATTTT. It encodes CSVEGQTTDTQYF.

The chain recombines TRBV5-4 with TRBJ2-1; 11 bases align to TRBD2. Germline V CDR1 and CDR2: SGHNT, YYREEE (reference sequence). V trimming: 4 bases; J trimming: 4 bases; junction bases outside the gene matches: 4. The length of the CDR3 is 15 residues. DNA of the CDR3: TGTGCCAGCAGCCTCGGGACTAGCGGATACAATGAGCAGTTCTTC. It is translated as CASSLGTSGYNEQFF.

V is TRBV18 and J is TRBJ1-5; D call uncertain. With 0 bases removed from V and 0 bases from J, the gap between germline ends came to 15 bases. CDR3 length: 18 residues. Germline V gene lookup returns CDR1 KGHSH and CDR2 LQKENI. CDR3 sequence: CASSPPTRELYSNQPQHF. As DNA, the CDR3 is TGTGCCAGCTCACCACCTACCCGGGAGCTATATAGCAATCAGCCCCAGCATTTT.

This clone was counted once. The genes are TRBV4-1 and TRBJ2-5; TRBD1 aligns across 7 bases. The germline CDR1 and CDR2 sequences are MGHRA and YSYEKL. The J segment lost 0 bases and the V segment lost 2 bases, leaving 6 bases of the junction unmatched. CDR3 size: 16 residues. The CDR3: CASSQTSTGNQETQYF. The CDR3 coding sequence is TGCGCCAGCAGCCAAACATCGACAGGGAACCAAGAGACCCAGTACTTC.

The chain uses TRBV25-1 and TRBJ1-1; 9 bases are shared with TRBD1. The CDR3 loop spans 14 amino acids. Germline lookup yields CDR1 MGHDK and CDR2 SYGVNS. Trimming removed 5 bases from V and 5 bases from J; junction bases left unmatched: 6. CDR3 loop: CASSSPGTGTEAFF. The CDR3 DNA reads TGTGCCAGCAGTTCCCCGGGGACAGGGACTGAAGCTTTCTTT.

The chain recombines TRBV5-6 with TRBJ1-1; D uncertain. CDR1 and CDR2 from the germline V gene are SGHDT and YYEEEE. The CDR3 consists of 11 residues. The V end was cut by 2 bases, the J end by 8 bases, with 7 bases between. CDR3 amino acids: CASSLMQEAFF. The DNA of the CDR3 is TGTGCCAGCAGCTTAATGCAGGAAGCTTTCTTT.

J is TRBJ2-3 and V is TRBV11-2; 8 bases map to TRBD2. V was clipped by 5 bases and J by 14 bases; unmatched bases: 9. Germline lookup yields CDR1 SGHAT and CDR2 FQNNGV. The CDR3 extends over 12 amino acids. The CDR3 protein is CASSGGGGLVYF. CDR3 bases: TGTGCCAGCAGCGGGGGTGGGGGACTAGTGTATTTT.

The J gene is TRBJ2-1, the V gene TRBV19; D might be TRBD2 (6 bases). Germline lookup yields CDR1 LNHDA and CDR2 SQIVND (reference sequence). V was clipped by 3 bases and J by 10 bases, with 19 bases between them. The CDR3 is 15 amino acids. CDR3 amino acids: CASSMGDSHPKEQFF. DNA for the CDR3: TGTGCCAGTAGTATGGGGGACTCCCACCCGAAGGAGCAGTTCTTC.